This TCR beta chain was recorded in a study of blood T cell repertoires in COVID-19. For the study at large: Researchers got acute and convalescent COVID-19 samples from the United States, Italy and Spain. Nucleic acid was either cDNA or gDNA, and it came from T cells, B-cell-depleted T cells, or PBMCs.

The CDR3 has 14 amino acids. With 3 bases removed from V and 4 bases from J, the gap between germline ends came to 10 bases. Looked up from germline, CDR1 is SEHNR and CDR2 is FQNEAQ (reference sequence). The study assigned cohorts using participant-reported clinical history. Generated by immunoSEQ multiplex PCR, the TCRdb table keeps only in-frame clones and is missing some. The data hold roughly 180,000 clones, with 81% observed a single time. The sequenced sample was PBMCs or T cells enriched from blood (not recorded which). This chain uses TRBV7-9 with TRBJ1-5; TRBD1 is a possible D gene (6 bases). The TCR sequence derives from a woman aged 35 to 49 with acute COVID-19. CDR3 sequence reads: CASSLGQGNQPQHF. CDR3 nucleotide sequence: TGTGCCAGCAGCTTGGGGCAGGGGAATCAGCCCCAGCATTTT.